These 27 T cell receptor beta chains originate from one sample sequenced in a study of OX40 agonist ivuxolimab in advanced cancers. TCRdb keeps only in-frame clones here, not all; method: immunoSEQ multiplex PCR. The sample includes around 100,000 clones, 90% seen only once; the top ten take roughly 0.16%. Sequenced material: CD4+ or CD8+ T cells sorted from blood, taken in a trial of the OX40 agonist ivuxolimab. The receptor source for this set is an adult with an advanced solid tumor such as melanoma, head and neck, liver or kidney cancer.

The rearrangement links TRBV5-1 to TRBJ2-5, with D uncertain. Trimming removed 5 bases at V and 0 bases at J, with 5 bases between. In germline, CDR1 is SGHRS, CDR2 YFSETQ. CDR3 size: 12 residues. The CDR3 protein is CASRRNQETQYF. The CDR3 DNA is TGCGCCAGCAGAAGAAACCAAGAGACCCAGTACTTC. The full variable domain, rest sourced from reference TRBV5-1 and TRBJ2-5, is KAGVTQTPRYLIKTRGQQVTLSCSPISGHRSVSWYQQTPGQGLQFLFEYFSETQRNKGNFPGRFSGRQFSNSRSEMNVSTLELGDSALYLCASRRNQETQYFGPGTRLLVL.

The J gene is TRBJ2-5, the V gene TRBV7-8, with D possibly TRBD1 on 6 matching bases. There are 17 residues in the CDR3. Trimming took 5 bases from V and 3 from J, leaving 22 bases between them. In germline, CDR1 is SGHVS, CDR2 FQNEAQ. The CDR3 region has the DNA TGTGCCAGCAGCCACGAGAGGTTCCGGGACAAAGAAGAGACCCAGTACTTC. It encodes CASSHERFRDKEETQYF.

This clone was counted a single time. The gene calls are TRBV5-1 and TRBJ2-2; no clear D gene. The CDR3 runs to 12 residues. The V end was cut by 4 bases, the J end by 8 bases, with 9 bases between. Germline V lookup: CDR1 SGHRS, CDR2 YFSETQ. The CDR3 DNA reads as TGCGCCAGCAGCGTAGACGGTGGGGAGCTGTTTTTT. Amino acids: CASSVDGGELFF.

This chain connects TRBV19 to TRBJ2-1, with 7 bases that match TRBD2. In germline, CDR1 is LNHDA, CDR2 SQIVND (reference sequence). With 3 bases clipped from V and 7 bases from J, the junction kept 6 bases outside the gene matches. The CDR3 is 14 residues long. The CDR3 DNA follows: TGTGCCAGTAGTATCGCGGGAGAGGTGAATGAGCAGTTCTTC. Its translation: CASSIAGEVNEQFF.

Written as DNA, the CDR3 is TGCGCCAGCAGCCAAACCAGGGACAGCCTATCACCCCTCCACTTT. Translating it yields CASSQTRDSLSPLHF. The chain uses TRBV4-1 and TRBJ1-6, with 7 bases identical to TRBD1. The V gene's germline CDR1 is MGHRA and CDR2 YSYEKL. The ends lost 2 bases at V and 10 bases at J; junction bases unmatched: 8. The CDR3 covers 15 residues.

The gene calls are TRBV11-2 and TRBJ2-7, with D unclear. This CDR3 spans 13 amino acids. Germline CDR1 and CDR2: SGHAT and FQNNGV. V lost 4 bases to trimming and J lost 4 bases, with 11 bases between them. The CDR3 loop is CASSSVTRYEQYF. The CDR3, as DNA: TGTGCCAGCAGCTCTGTGACTCGTTACGAGCAGTACTTC.

This chain links TRBV28 with TRBJ2-7, with no clear D. This CDR3 spans 13 amino acids. CDR1 MDHEN and CDR2 SYDVKM come from the germline V gene. Trimming removed 7 bases at V and 3 bases at J, with 13 bases between. CDR3 region: CASNSQTIYEQYF. CDR3 DNA sequence: TGTGCCAGCAATAGTCAAACAATCTACGAGCAGTACTTC.

V is TRBV7-8 and J is TRBJ2-3; weak D call: TRBD2 (7 bases). V lost 1 base and J lost 4, with 12 bases in between. The CDR3 is 15 residues long. CDR1 and CDR2 (germline): SGHVS, FQNEAQ. CDR3: CASSLVGGRADTQYF. The CDR3 nucleotides are TGTGCCAGCAGCTTAGTGGGGGGGCGCGCAGATACGCAGTATTTT. The full variable domain, its missing parts supplied by reference TRBV7-8 and TRBJ2-3, is GAGVSQSPRYKVAKRGQDVALRCDPISGHVSLFWYQQALGQGPEFLTYFQNEAQLDKSGLPSDRFFAERPEGSVSTLKIQRTQQEDSAVYLCASSLVGGRADTQYFGPGTRLTVL.

The chain combines TRBV27 with TRBJ2-7, with TRBD2 matching over 13 bases. Germline trimming cut 4 bases from V and 3 bases from J; bases unmatched to any gene: 21. The CDR3 sequence is 21 residues long. Germline V gives CDR1 MNHEY, CDR2 SMNVEV (reference sequence). CDR3 in amino acids: CASSYTSSGTSGIGGYYEQYF. As DNA, the CDR3 is TGTGCCAGCAGTTACACCTCCTCCGGGACTAGCGGGATCGGGGGGTACTACGAGCAGTACTTC.

The chain joins TRBV5-1 to TRBJ2-3, with TRBD2 as a possible D gene (6 bases). This CDR3 is built from 16 residues. The germline CDR1 and CDR2 sequences are SGHRS and YFSETQ. Trimming took off 4 bases at V and 1 base at J, with 16 bases between the two ends. CDR3: CASSNRRASGTDTQYF. The CDR3 DNA follows: TGCGCCAGCAGCAACCGGAGGGCCTCAGGCACAGATACGCAGTATTTT.

This chain joins TRBV4-2 and TRBJ1-2; D is unclear. V lost 0 bases, J lost 3 bases, and 17 bases lay in between. The CDR3 is 17 amino acids. The V gene's germline CDR1 is LGHNA and CDR2 YNFKEQ. The CDR3 nucleotides are TGTGCCAGCAGCCAAGATCTGGCAGACGAAAGTTACTATGGCTACACCTTC. This translates into CASSQDLADESYYGYTF.

This clone was recorded only once. J is TRBJ1-2 and V is TRBV5-1; 9 bases are shared with TRBD1. CDR1 is SGHRS, CDR2 YFSETQ, per germline. The CDR3 covers 15 residues. The V segment lost 0 bases and the J segment 7 bases; nucleotides outside the gene matches: 7. The CDR3 loop reads CASSLGGQGSSGYTF. The CDR3 coding sequence is TGCGCCAGCAGCTTGGGAGGACAGGGGTCGAGTGGCTACACCTTC.

The rearrangement joins TRBV2 to TRBJ1-5; 11 positions match TRBD1. The ends lost 2 bases at V and 3 bases at J; junction bases unmatched: 3. Looked up from germline, CDR1 is SNHLY and CDR2 is FYNNEI. CDR3 length: 16 amino acids. Here the CDR3 DNA reads TGTGCCAGCAGTGAATTGGGACAGGGGGTCAATCAGCCCCAGCATTTT. Its translation: CASSELGQGVNQPQHF.

J is TRBJ2-3 and V is TRBV19; no reliable D call. This CDR3 contains 13 residues. Trimming shortened V by 9 bases and J by 0 bases, and 10 bases separated the two germline ends. Germline lookup yields CDR1 LNHDA and CDR2 SQIVND (reference sequence). The CDR3 region is CASLRRSTDTQYF. CDR3 nucleotides: TGTGCCAGCCTGAGGCGGAGCACAGATACGCAGTATTTT.

Here the CDR3 reads CSVKGQASSGANVLTF. The CDR3 nucleotides read TGCAGCGTTAAGGGACAGGCGAGCTCTGGGGCCAACGTCCTGACTTTC. The J gene is TRBJ2-6, the V gene TRBV29-1; 8 nucleotides align to TRBD1. Germline V CDR1 and CDR2: SQVTM, ANQGSEA. The V gene end was trimmed by 5 bases and the J gene end by 0 bases; junction bases not matched to a gene: 6. The CDR3 sequence is 16 residues long.

The V gene is TRBV19, the J gene TRBJ2-3; 8 nucleotides agree with TRBD2. This CDR3 region has 16 residues. Per germline, CDR1 LNHDA and CDR2 SQIVND (reference sequence). The junction had 12 bases not matched to a gene; V was cut back by 5 bases and J by 5 bases. CDR3 in amino acids: CASSAPERESGDTQYF. The CDR3 region has the DNA TGTGCCAGTAGTGCTCCTGAGCGGGAGTCAGGAGATACGCAGTATTTT.

The J gene is TRBJ2-5, the V gene TRBV19; no clear D gene. Germline CDR1 reads LNHDA; CDR2 reads SQIVND (reference sequence). The V end was cut by 2 bases, the J end by 4 bases, with 11 bases between. The CDR3 extends over 14 amino acids. CDR3 loop: CASSIFGERETQYF. In DNA, the CDR3 is TGTGCCAGTAGTATATTTGGGGAAAGAGAGACCCAGTACTTC.

CDR3 coding DNA: TGCGCCAGCAGCTTGACAGGGAAGAGTAACTATGGCTACACCTTC. This sequence encodes CASSLTGKSNYGYTF. V and J are TRBV5-1 and TRBJ1-2, with D possibly TRBD1 on 6 matching bases. Trimming took 1 base from V and 1 from J, leaving 11 bases between them. In germline, CDR1 is SGHRS, CDR2 YFSETQ. The CDR3 is 15 amino acids.

The table lists this clone with a few counts. This rearrangement joins TRBV4-2 to TRBJ2-2; possibly TRBD1 or TRBD2 for D (6 bases each). CDR1 and CDR2 from the germline V gene are LGHNA and YNFKEQ. Trimming cost V 4 bases and J 6 bases, with 15 bases left between them. CDR3 length: 15 amino acids. In nucleotides, the CDR3 is TGTGCCAGCAGCCTCTCTGGGGGGCCAGCCGGGGAGCTGTTTTTT. Its protein product is CASSLSGGPAGELFF.

The chain combines TRBV5-1 with TRBJ2-3; weak D call: TRBD1 (5 bases). This CDR3 is 15 amino acids long. From germline, CDR1 is SGHRS and CDR2 YFSETQ. V was clipped by 3 bases and J by 5 bases, with 16 bases between them. The CDR3 coding sequence is TGCGCCAGCAGCTCTACCACAGGTGGTAGAGATACGCAGTATTTT. Translating gives CASSSTTGGRDTQYF. The whole variable domain, filled in from reference TRBV5-1 and TRBJ2-3, reads KAGVTQTPRYLIKTRGQQVTLSCSPISGHRSVSWYQQTPGQGLQFLFEYFSETQRNKGNFPGRFSGRQFSNSRSEMNVSTLELGDSALYLCASSSTTGGRDTQYFGPGTRLTVL.

The V call is TRBV7-9, the J call TRBJ2-1, with a tentative D call TRBD2 (6 bases). Per germline, CDR1 SEHNR and CDR2 FQNEAQ (reference sequence). Trimming removed 1 base from V and 13 bases from J, with 14 bases in between. The CDR3 covers 13 residues. The CDR3 nucleotides read TGTGCCAGCAGCTTAGTCCGGGACTCCCATCAGTTCTTC. Residues: CASSLVRDSHQFF.

V gene TRBV5-8 combines with J gene TRBJ1-5; the D gene is possibly TRBD1 (5 bases). The germline CDR1 and CDR2 sequences are SGHTS and YDEGEE. This CDR3 is built from 16 residues. V was pared by 0 bases and J by 3 bases, with 13 bases between. This chain's CDR3 is CASSLAPGVYNQPQHF. CDR3 nucleotides: TGTGCCAGCAGCTTGGCCCCGGGGGTTTACAATCAGCCCCAGCATTTT.

The V gene is TRBV28, the J gene TRBJ2-7, with no clear D. V shed 9 bases and J shed 0 bases, with 15 bases lying between them. The CDR3 is 14 amino acids. Germline V gene sequence: CDR1 MDHEN, CDR2 SYDVKM. CDR3 sequence reads: CASAPASSSYEQYF. Here the CDR3 DNA reads TGTGCCAGTGCTCCGGCGTCCTCCTCCTACGAGCAGTACTTC.

The chain combines TRBV19 with TRBJ2-3; 8 bases are a match to TRBD1. CDR1 and CDR2 (germline): LNHDA, SQIVND (reference sequence). Losses at the gene ends were 5 bases for V and 3 bases for J; bases not matched to a gene: 13. The CDR3 covers 17 residues. CDR3 in amino acids: CASSLLPTGVATDTQYF. Written as DNA, the CDR3 is TGTGCCAGTAGTCTCCTCCCGACAGGGGTGGCAACAGATACGCAGTATTTT. Combining the CDR3 with reference TRBV19 and TRBJ2-3 gives the whole variable domain DGGITQSPKYLFRKEGQNVTLSCEQNLNHDAMYWYRQDPGQGLRLIYYSQIVNDFQKGDIAEGYSVSREKKESFPLTVTSAQKNPTAFYLCASSLLPTGVATDTQYFGPGTRLTVL.

The chain is built from TRBV11-1 and TRBJ2-7; unclear D gene. The CDR3 sequence is 13 residues long. The V gene lost 0 bases and the J gene lost 2 bases, with 5 bases spanning the gap. Germline lookup yields CDR1 SGHAT and CDR2 FQDESV (reference sequence). The CDR3, as DNA: TGTGCCAGCAGCTTAGCGTCGGCCTACGAGCAGTACTTC. It translates to CASSLASAYEQYF.

The chain joins TRBV7-9 to TRBJ2-3; D not certain. Germline-derived CDR1 and CDR2 are SEHNR and FQNEAQ (reference sequence). This CDR3 region has 13 residues. The V gene lost 1 base and the J gene lost 6 bases, with 8 bases spanning the gap. CDR3 protein: CASSLEWADTQYF. DNA of the CDR3: TGTGCCAGCAGCTTAGAATGGGCGGATACGCAGTATTTT.

The chain is built from TRBV19 and TRBJ2-1; D might be TRBD2 (6 bases). V lost 2 bases, J lost 6 bases, and 29 bases lay in between. This CDR3 region has 20 residues. Germline CDR1 and CDR2: LNHDA and SQIVND (reference sequence). Written as DNA, the CDR3 is TGTGCCAGTAGTATATATCCCTCCTGGCGGGGCGTATCATCGGTCAATGAGCAGTTCTTC. This codes for CASSIYPSWRGVSSVNEQFF.